This T cell receptor (beta chain) originates from a study of T cell responses to AZD1222 COVID-19 vaccine. Turning to the study itself: Pooling was applied to second doses at about 4 or about 12 weeks.

Repertoires were generated with immunoSEQ multiplex PCR, while TCRdb's copy carries only in-frame clones and drops some. In the table there are 90,000 to 120,000 clones, around 91% of which are singletons. Turning to this clone: Its antigen is currently unknown.

Study outcomes and limitations: Seropositivity was recorded at baseline in only six AZD1222 recipients. There were mostly white British donors and more females than males, and clonal diversity was possibly underestimated.

The germline CDR1 and CDR2 sequences are LGHNA and YSLEER. V was clipped by 1 base and J by 2 bases, with 12 bases between them. The CDR3 length is 15 residues. The starting material was peripheral blood, obtained on day 0 of AZD1222 vaccination. The V call is TRBV4-3, the J call TRBJ2-7; D is perhaps TRBD2 (6 bases). This receptor was identified in an adult in good health. CDR3 in DNA: TGCGCCAGCAGCCAAGGTGCGGGGCTTACCTACGAGCAGTACTTC. This codes for CASSQGAGLTYEQYF.